Listed here are 24 T cell receptor beta chains from one sample, sequenced in a study of blood T cell repertoires in COVID-19. Method: immunoSEQ multiplex PCR; TCRdb's copy keeps in-frame clones and lacks some. This sample has roughly 200,000 clones; about nine tenths occur once, and the top ten carry about 1.6%. Sequencing was performed on peripheral blood. The receptor set was obtained from a young man with active or convalescent COVID-19.

The chain recombines TRBV18 with TRBJ1-4; D is unclear. With 4 bases removed from V and 13 bases from J, the gap between germline ends came to 25 bases. The germline V gene has CDR1 KGHSH and CDR2 LQKENI. The CDR3 totals 16 residues. The DNA for the CDR3 is TGTGCCAGCTCACGATCCACTTCAGTGGCGTCGGGTGTACTGTTTTTT. Residues: CASSRSTSVASGVLFF.

The chain combines TRBV6-1 with TRBJ1-2, with 8 bases lining up with TRBD1. Trimming took 4 bases from V and 6 from J; bases not matched to a gene: 13. Germline V gene data show CDR1 as MNHNS and CDR2 as SASEGT. The CDR3 contains 16 residues. CDR3 residues: CASSGTGLAGGNGYTF. CDR3 sequence (DNA): TGTGCCAGCAGTGGGACAGGGCTTGCGGGTGGGAATGGCTACACCTTC.

The chain has TRBV4-2 and TRBJ2-3, with 7 bases fitting TRBD2. Germline V gene data show CDR1 as LGHNA and CDR2 as YNFKEQ. The V and J ends lost 0 bases and 0 bases, in that order; junction bases with no gene match: 9. The CDR3 loop spans 18 amino acids. CDR3 sequence (DNA): TGTGCCAGCAGCCAAGAAACGACGAGCGGGATTAGCACAGATACGCAGTATTTT. It translates to CASSQETTSGISTDTQYF.

The chain is built from TRBV5-8 and TRBJ1-5; D is undetermined. The germline CDR1 and CDR2 sequences are SGHTS and YDEGEE. CDR3 length equals 14 residues. V was clipped by 6 bases and J by 3 bases, with 13 bases between them. The CDR3 coding sequence is TGTGCCAGCACCGATGACATGGCCAATCAGCCCCAGCATTTT. It yields the protein CASTDDMANQPQHF.

The chain has TRBV7-8 and TRBJ1-3; D is ambiguous. V lost 1 base, J lost 5 bases, and 12 bases lay in between. The CDR3 is made up of 15 amino acids. Germline V gives CDR1 SGHVS, CDR2 FQNEAQ. The CDR3 region is CASSLVLGSRNTIYF. In nucleotides, the CDR3 is TGTGCCAGCAGCTTAGTTCTTGGCAGTCGAAACACCATATATTTT.

This chain links TRBV5-1 with TRBJ1-1; 7 nucleotides agree with TRBD1. With 4 bases clipped from V and 1 base from J, the junction kept 4 bases outside the gene matches. The CDR3 totals 14 residues. The germline V gene has CDR1 SGHRS and CDR2 YFSETQ. The CDR3 DNA is TGCGCCAGCAGCATACAGGGGACGAACACTGAAGCTTTCTTT. Its protein product is CASSIQGTNTEAFF. The complete variable domain, with remaining parts taken from reference TRBV5-1 and TRBJ1-1, reads KAGVTQTPRYLIKTRGQQVTLSCSPISGHRSVSWYQQTPGQGLQFLFEYFSETQRNKGNFPGRFSGRQFSNSRSEMNVSTLELGDSALYLCASSIQGTNTEAFFGQGTRLTVV.

The V and J genes are TRBV2 and TRBJ2-7, with 7 positions matching TRBD2. Looked up from germline, CDR1 is SNHLY and CDR2 is FYNNEI. This CDR3 has 14 residues. J gave up 0 bases and V 7 bases, and 6 bases lay outside the gene matches. CDR3 in amino acids: CASIPAGSSYEQYF. The DNA for the CDR3 is TGTGCCAGCATACCAGCGGGGAGCTCCTACGAGCAGTACTTC. Combining the CDR3 with reference TRBV2 and TRBJ2-7 gives the whole variable domain EPEVTQTPSHQVTQMGQEVILRCVPISNHLYFYWYRQILGQKVEFLVSFYNNEISEKSEIFDDQFSVERPDGSNFTLKIRSTKLEDSAMYFCASIPAGSSYEQYFGPGTRLTVT.

The chain is built from TRBV6-1 and TRBJ1-2; D is unresolved. This CDR3 is built from 14 residues. V was shortened by 1 base and J by 7 bases, with 13 bases between the two germline ends. Germline CDR1 MNHNS, CDR2 SASEGT. The CDR3 nucleotides are TGTGCCAGCAGTGAAGAATACACGTCGTCTGGCTACACCTTC. This sequence encodes CASSEEYTSSGYTF.

The chain is built from TRBV27 and TRBJ2-1; TRBD2 matches 9 bases. The V segment lost 2 bases and the J segment 5 bases; nucleotides outside the gene matches: 1. Looked up from germline, CDR1 is MNHEY and CDR2 is SMNVEV (reference sequence). CDR3 length: 14 amino acids. DNA for the CDR3: TGTGCCAGCAGTTTACTAGCGGGGAACAATGAGCAGTTCTTC. Residues: CASSLLAGNNEQFF.

The chain combines TRBV21-1 with TRBJ1-1. TRBV21-1 is classified as a pseudogene. This CDR3 has 10 residues. CDR3 sequence: CASSKIGAFF. In nucleotides, the CDR3 is TGTGCCAGCAGCAAGATCGGAGCTTTCTTT.

The chain uses TRBV7-6 and TRBJ2-7; possibly TRBD2 for D (6 bases). This CDR3 has 13 amino acids. Trimming cost V 4 bases and J 2 bases, with 9 bases left between them. Germline V CDR1 and CDR2: SGHVS, FNYEAQ. CDR3 in amino acids: CASSSDYTYEQYF. CDR3 nucleotides: TGTGCCAGCAGCTCGGACTATACCTACGAGCAGTACTTC.

This chain connects TRBV29-1 to TRBJ1-1; D is perhaps TRBD1 (5 bases). The V gene lost 6 bases and the J gene lost 5 bases, with 13 bases spanning the gap. The CDR3 sequence is 12 residues long. CDR1 is SQVTM and CDR2 is ANQGSEA in the germline V gene. As DNA, the CDR3 is TGCAGCGTCCCCGGACGGGGGACTGAAGCTTTCTTT. It specifies CSVPGRGTEAFF.

The chain joins TRBV20-1 to TRBJ1-3; TRBD1 matches at 7 bases. The CDR3 is 15 amino acids. The V and J ends lost 3 bases and 4 bases, in that order; junction bases with no gene match: 9. CDR1 DFQATT and CDR2 SNEGSKA come from the germline V gene (reference sequence). The CDR3 sequence: CSASGDRYEGNTIYF. In DNA, the CDR3 is TGCAGTGCTAGTGGGGACAGATATGAAGGAAACACCATATATTTT.

The chain recombines TRBV15 with TRBJ2-3; 10 bases align to TRBD1. The V gene's germline CDR1 is LNHNV and CDR2 YYDKDF (reference sequence). V lost 1 base and J lost 6; bases outside the gene matches: 7. This CDR3 has 16 amino acids. The CDR3 DNA sequence: TGTGCCACCAGCAGAGCTAGGGGACAGGGGTCCGATACGCAGTATTTT. As protein: CATSRARGQGSDTQYF.

CDR3 nucleotide sequence: TGCGCCAGCGGGCCCGGGGACTCCCGGGGAGAGACCCAGTACTTC. Residues: CASGPGDSRGETQYF. The chain recombines TRBV10-2 with TRBJ2-5; TRBD2 might be the D (6 bases). V was pared by 8 bases and J by 4 bases, with 20 bases between. Germline values: CDR1 WSHSY, CDR2 SAAADI. This CDR3 has 15 residues.

The chain carries TRBV29-1 and TRBJ2-1; 7 positions match TRBD2. The germline gives CDR1 SQVTM, CDR2 ANQGSEA. The CDR3 sequence is 16 residues long. V dropped 4 bases and J dropped 8; count of bases not matched to a gene: 17. The CDR3, as DNA: TGCAGCGTTGGGTTCGGAGAAGAGGTGGGGAGGGATGAGCAGTTCTTC. Amino acid sequence: CSVGFGEEVGRDEQFF.

This clone was recorded once. The rearrangement uses TRBV19 and TRBJ2-1; D not resolved. The CDR3 covers 14 residues. V lost 1 base to trimming and J lost 8 bases, with 12 bases between them. The V gene's germline CDR1 is LNHDA and CDR2 SQIVND (reference sequence). In DNA, the CDR3 is TGTGCCAGTAGTATAGGACCTAGTAACGATGAGCAGTTCTTC. This translates into CASSIGPSNDEQFF.

V and J are TRBV5-6 and TRBJ2-7, with D possibly TRBD1 on 6 matching bases. CDR1 and CDR2 from the germline V gene are SGHDT and YYEEEE. The CDR3 extends over 15 amino acids. Trimming removed 0 bases from V and 4 bases from J, with 14 bases in between. The CDR3 DNA reads TGTGCCAGCAGCTTGGGTCAGCGGACAGATTACGAGCAGTACTTC. Translated: CASSLGQRTDYEQYF. Full variable domain (rest looked up from reference TRBV5-6 and TRBJ2-7): DAGVTQSPTHLIKTRGQQVTLRCSPKSGHDTVSWYQQALGQGPQFIFQYYEEEERQRGNFPDRFSGHQFPNYSSELNVNALLLGDSALYLCASSLGQRTDYEQYFGPGTRLTVT.

The chain carries TRBV13 and TRBJ1-2, with D perhaps TRBD1 (5 bases). Germline assignment: CDR1 PRHDT and CDR2 FYEKMQ (reference sequence). V was trimmed by 5 bases and J by 0 bases, leaving 16 bases between them. This CDR3 is built from 16 residues. The CDR3 loop is CASSPEPDSSNYGYTF. Written as DNA, the CDR3 is TGTGCCAGCAGCCCAGAACCCGACAGCTCTAACTATGGCTACACCTTC.

V gene TRBV10-1 combines with J gene TRBJ1-4; weak D call: TRBD1 (5 bases). CDR1 is WNHNN and CDR2 is SYGVQD in the germline V gene (reference sequence). V lost 2 bases to trimming and J lost 14 bases, with 12 bases between them. This CDR3 has 12 residues. This CDR3 reads CASSEGGAVLFF. The CDR3 DNA reads TGCGCCAGCAGTGAGGGAGGGGCAGTGCTGTTTTTT.

This clone occurred a few times. This rearrangement joins TRBV2 to TRBJ2-1; D remains unclear. Trimming cost V 6 bases and J 4 bases, with 13 bases left between them. Germline loops: CDR1 SNHLY, CDR2 FYNNEI. The CDR3 runs 14 residues. For the CDR3, the DNA is TGTGCCAGCAGCCTCCTCACAGAATACAATGAGCAGTTCTTC. Protein product: CASSLLTEYNEQFF.

This sequence joins TRBV6-1 and TRBJ2-2; the D gene is possibly TRBD2 (5 bases). The CDR3 consists of 15 residues. Germline V CDR1 and CDR2: MNHNS, SASEGT. The V and J ends lost 3 bases and 4 bases respectively, with 12 bases between them. The CDR3 sequence: CASSESGFVTGELFF. The DNA of the CDR3 is TGTGCCAGCAGTGAGTCGGGGTTTGTCACCGGGGAGCTGTTTTTT.

This clone was detected once. This chain links TRBV9 with TRBJ1-1; D is perhaps TRBD1 (5 bases). The V end was cut by 2 bases, the J end by 1 base, with 12 bases between. This CDR3 region has 15 residues. CDR1 is SGDLS and CDR2 is YYNGEE in the germline V gene. CDR3 nucleotide sequence: TGTGCCAGCAGCGTCTCCGGGCAGGGGAACACTGAAGCTTTCTTT. Its translation: CASSVSGQGNTEAFF.

The rearrangement links TRBV11-1 to TRBJ2-3; 12 bases are a match to TRBD2. Germline V CDR1 and CDR2: SGHAT, FQDESV (reference sequence). With 5 bases clipped from V and 4 bases from J, the junction kept 1 base outside the gene matches. CDR3 length: 14 amino acids. CDR3 in amino acids: CASSRLAGADTQYF. In DNA, the CDR3 is TGTGCCAGCAGCAGACTAGCGGGAGCAGATACGCAGTATTTT. Filled out from reference TRBV11-1 and TRBJ2-3, the complete variable domain reads EAEVAQSPRYKITEKSQAVAFWCDPISGHATLYWYRQILGQGPELLVQFQDESVVDDSQLPKDRFSAERLKGVDSTLKIQPAELGDSAMYLCASSRLAGADTQYFGPGTRLTVL.